The 10 T cell receptor beta chains below come from one sample, sequenced in a study of blood T cell repertoires in COVID-19. Some clones are missing from TCRdb's copy, which holds only in-frame ones; the method was immunoSEQ multiplex PCR. The top ten hold 2% to 2.5% of the sample, which has 250,000 to 350,000 clones, about 90% seen once. Material: peripheral blood. These receptors were collected from a woman aged 50 to 60 who had recovered from COVID-19.

The genes are TRBV5-1 and TRBJ2-3, with 9 bases fitting TRBD2. Losses at the gene ends were 7 bases for V and 4 bases for J; bases not matched to a gene: 7. The germline V gene encodes CDR1 SGHRS and CDR2 YFSETQ. The CDR3 covers 14 residues. CDR3 region: CASYAGGSADTQYF. In DNA form, the CDR3 reads TGCGCCAGCTATGCGGGGGGGTCAGCAGATACGCAGTATTTT.

This chain connects TRBV21-1 to TRBJ2-2; the D call in the table, TRBD1, was not verified against the DNA. TRBV21-1 is labeled a pseudogene. The CDR3 consists of 14 residues. The CDR3 protein is CASSNTPNTGELFF. The CDR3 bases are TGTGCCAGCAGCAACACACCGAACACCGGGGAGCTGTTTTTT.

The chain joins TRBV28 to TRBJ1-5; D gene ambiguous. This CDR3 spans 14 amino acids. The germline V gene encodes CDR1 MDHEN and CDR2 SYDVKM. V lost 3 bases and J lost 1, with 7 bases in between. CDR3 residues: CASSFGTSNQPQHF. In nucleotides, the CDR3 is TGTGCCAGCAGTTTTGGTACAAGCAATCAGCCCCAGCATTTT. Using reference TRBV28 and TRBJ1-5 for the parts outside the CDR3, the full variable domain is DVKVTQSSRYLVKRTGEKVFLECVQDMDHENMFWYRQDPGLGLRLIYFSYDVKMKEKGDIPEGYSVSREKKERFSLILESASTNQTSMYLCASSFGTSNQPQHFGDGTRLSIL.

The rearrangement links TRBV4-3 to TRBJ2-1; perhaps TRBD2 as D (5 bases). Germline V gene lookup returns CDR1 LGHNA and CDR2 YSLEER. The V and J ends lost 0 bases and 4 bases respectively, with 13 bases between them. This CDR3 comprises 16 residues. The CDR3 here is CASSQEGFGVYNEQFF. The CDR3 DNA is TGCGCCAGCAGCCAAGAAGGCTTCGGGGTTTACAATGAGCAGTTCTTC.

This clone was counted once. The chain combines TRBV6-2 or TRBV6-3 with TRBJ1-2; D uncertain. V dropped 6 bases and J dropped 3 bases, with 17 bases sitting between them. This CDR3 has 15 amino acids. CDR1 and CDR2 from the germline V gene are MNHEY and SVGEGT. For the CDR3, the DNA is TGTGCCAGCAGCCCGACGCGGGGTAGGGACTATGGCTACACCTTC. Translated, it gives CASSPTRGRDYGYTF.

The chain carries TRBV6-5 and TRBJ2-7; D is uncertain. Germline CDR1 and CDR2: MNHEY and SVGAGI. The CDR3 contains 15 residues. Trimming pared 0 bases from V and 3 bases from J, leaving 12 bases between. This chain's CDR3 is CASSYSKRQDYEQYF. The DNA for the CDR3 is TGTGCCAGCAGTTACTCGAAACGGCAGGACTACGAGCAGTACTTC.

The CDR3 DNA reads as TGTGCCAGCAGCCTCAGTTTCTACGAGCAGTACTTC. It specifies CASSLSFYEQYF. V is TRBV7-2 and J is TRBJ2-7; the D is unclear. The germline V and J ends were trimmed by 5 bases and 3 bases, with 8 bases remaining between them. Germline lookup yields CDR1 SGHTA and CDR2 FQGNSA. This CDR3 contains 12 residues.

This clone appeared a single time. The V and J genes are TRBV10-3 and TRBJ2-3; D gene unclear. The germline V gene encodes CDR1 ENHRY and CDR2 SYGVKD. Trimming took 2 bases from V and 2 from J, leaving 8 bases between them. The CDR3 consists of 14 residues. CDR3: CAISEIQSTDTQYF. The CDR3, as DNA: TGTGCCATCAGTGAGATCCAGTCCACAGATACGCAGTATTTT.

Only one count was recorded for this clone. The rearrangement uses TRBV5-5 and TRBJ2-5; the D is unclear. The ends were cut back, 1 base at V and 3 bases at J, with 4 bases in the middle. The CDR3 is 12 residues long. CDR1 SGHKS and CDR2 YYEKEE come from the germline V gene (reference sequence). CDR3 amino acids: CASSLNKETQYF. CDR3 DNA sequence: TGTGCCAGCAGCTTGAACAAAGAGACCCAGTACTTC. Variable domain in full (rest from reference TRBV5-5 and TRBJ2-5): DAGVTQSPTHLIKTRGQQVTLRCSPISGHKSVSWYQQVLGQGPQFIFQYYEKEERGRGNFPDRFSARQFPNYSSELNVNALLLGDSALYLCASSLNKETQYFGPGTRLLVL.

The V call is TRBV5-6, the J call TRBJ1-1; 7 nucleotides line up with TRBD1. This CDR3 has 14 residues. Germline CDR1 SGHDT, CDR2 YYEEEE. Trimming took 7 bases from V and 0 from J; bases not matched to a gene: 6. This chain's CDR3 is CASDRGTVNTEAFF. DNA for the CDR3: TGTGCCAGCGATAGGGGGACAGTGAACACTGAAGCTTTCTTT.